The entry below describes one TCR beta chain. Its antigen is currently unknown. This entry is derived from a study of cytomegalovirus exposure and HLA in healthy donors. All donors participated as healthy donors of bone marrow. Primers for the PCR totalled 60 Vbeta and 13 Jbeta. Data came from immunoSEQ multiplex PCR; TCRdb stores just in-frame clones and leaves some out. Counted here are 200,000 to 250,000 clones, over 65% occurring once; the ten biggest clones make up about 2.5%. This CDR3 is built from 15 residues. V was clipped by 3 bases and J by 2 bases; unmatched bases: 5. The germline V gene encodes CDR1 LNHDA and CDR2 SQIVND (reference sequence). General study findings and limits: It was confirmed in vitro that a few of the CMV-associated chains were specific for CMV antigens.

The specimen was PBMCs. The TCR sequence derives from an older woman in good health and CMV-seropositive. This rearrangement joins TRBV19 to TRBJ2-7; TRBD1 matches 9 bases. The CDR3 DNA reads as TGTGCCAGTAGTATTGGGACAGGGAAAACCTACGAGCAGTACTTC. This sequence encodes CASSIGTGKTYEQYF.